Listed below are T cell receptor beta chains from one sample, sequenced in a study of blood T cell repertoires in COVID-19. Clones were read by immunoSEQ multiplex PCR, and TCRdb kept only the in-frame ones, dropping some. The sample carries roughly 200,000 clones, around nine tenths recorded once. What was sequenced was peripheral blood. These receptors all come from a man over 45 with COVID-19, enrolled during active disease. CDR3s include the opening cysteine and the closing phenylalanine or tryptophan. Not every row has a clone size; where given, it reads once, few, many or a size class.

J	V	size	CDR3
TRBJ1-1	TRBV5-4	few	CASSPQGLNTEAFF
TRBJ1-4	TRBV7-9	once	CASSLSAGLNEKLFF
TRBJ2-7	TRBV5-4	NA	CASSQANDYEQYF
TRBJ1-5	TRBV7-2	NA	CASRAQGHQPQHF
TRBJ2-2	TRBV7-3	NA	CASSPRDRVLQAGELFF
TRBJ1-5	TRBV2	NA	CASRQAPTSNQPQHF
TRBJ2-1	TRBV3-1/TRBV3-2	NA	CASSQFTTGNEQFF
TRBJ2-3	TRBV6-1	NA	CASSETSGAYTDTQYF
TRBJ1-4	TRBV28	NA	CASSQWDRGVPNEKLFF
TRBJ2-7	TRBV2	NA	CASSAAGREQYF
TRBJ2-7	TRBV28	NA	CASSLGQGAGEQYF
TRBJ1-4	TRBV6-5	NA	CASSYRGTNEKLFF
TRBJ2-5	TRBV7-2	NA	CASSLGASGGRKTQYF
TRBJ1-1	TRBV10-3	NA	CAIRGTGFPEAFF
TRBJ1-2	TRBV28	NA	CASSLGVYYGYTF
TRBJ1-1	TRBV29-1	few	CSGDEAFF
TRBJ2-1	TRBV11-3	NA	CASSLAGDNYNEQFF
TRBJ1-1	TRBV4-2	NA	CASREAGRQNTEAFF
TRBJ2-3	TRBV5-4	NA	CASSLGHYTDTQYF
TRBJ1-5	TRBV6-4	NA	CASSREGGQPQHF
TRBJ1-5	TRBV5-1	NA	CASSLAGVSNQPQHF
TRBJ2-7	TRBV11-2	NA	CASSSPGQLF
TRBJ2-7	TRBV7-9	NA	CASSLGTPPSGVATYEQYF
TRBJ1-2	TRBV7-3	NA	CASSSGQGDGGYTF
TRBJ2-3	TRBV7-2	NA	CASSLGLVRGARSGDTQYF
TRBJ2-5	TRBV24-1	NA	CATSDRIIQGTQETQYF
TRBJ2-7	TRBV7-6	NA	CASSIRQGAGYEQYF
TRBJ2-1	TRBV6-6	once	CASTQGRTVTLNEQFF
TRBJ1-1	TRBV6-5	once	CASSYSIGTDQSPAFF
TRBJ2-7	TRBV30	NA	CAWSAELAGLHYEQYF
TRBJ2-2	TRBV20-1	NA	CSASQTATGELFF
TRBJ1-3	TRBV4-1	NA	CASSQTGGFGNTIYF
TRBJ2-7	TRBV5-6	NA	CASSLREHYEQYF
TRBJ2-6	TRBV5-8	NA	CASSLGRGANVLTF
TRBJ2-7	TRBV18	NA	CASSPRGLFDEQYF
TRBJ1-1	TRBV27	NA	CASSPRTANTEAFF
TRBJ2-7	TRBV5-1	NA	CASSLAGQGANEQYF
TRBJ2-5	TRBV5-6	NA	CASSKDYREKETQYF
TRBJ2-7	TRBV7-2	NA	CASSLTSGYSYEQYF
TRBJ2-5	TRBV6-2/TRBV6-3	NA	CASSQGQPGTQYF
TRBJ2-5	TRBV19	NA	CASSNGETQYF
TRBJ2-2	TRBV7-8	NA	CASSLWTSGRIRAGELFF
TRBJ2-7	TRBV6-5	NA	CASSPTTGRPYEQYF
TRBJ1-3	TRBV7-9	NA	CASFDRVSGNTIYF
TRBJ1-5	TRBV7-9	NA	CASSSSTGIQPQHF
TRBJ1-1	TRBV29-1	NA	CSVTDRGTEAFF
TRBJ2-2	TRBV3-1/TRBV3-2	NA	CASSQDPAARGELFF
TRBJ2-1	TRBV2	NA	CASSESQRGFF
TRBJ2-1	TRBV5-1	NA	CASSLLAENNEQFF
TRBJ1-3	TRBV9	NA	CASSVVEGQISGNTIYF